Listed below are T cell receptor beta chains from one sample, sequenced in a study of cytomegalovirus exposure and HLA in healthy donors. The table came from immunoSEQ multiplex PCR; TCRdb's copy has only in-frame clones and leaves some out. Among under 200,000 clones, about nine tenths were seen once, and the ten largest hold just over 4%. Source material: PBMCs. The receptors derive from a man between 18 and 35 years old in good health and CMV-seropositive. Each CDR3 is given with its conserved first and last residue. A D gene is named only where the DNA matches it firmly. The size entry is marked missing in some rows and otherwise reads once, few, many or a size class.

j_call: TRBJ2-7; clone_size: few; d_call: TRBD2; v_call: TRBV27; cdr3_nt: TGTGCCAGCAGTCTCACTAGCGGGATTTACGAGCAGTACTTC; cdr3_aa: CASSLTSGIYEQYF
j_call: TRBJ2-4; clone_size: -; d_call: TRBD2; v_call: TRBV18; cdr3_nt: TGTGCCAGCTCACGGACCGGGACTAGCGGGAACATTCAGTACTTC; cdr3_aa: CASSRTGTSGNIQYF
j_call: TRBJ2-7; clone_size: -; d_call: TRBD2; v_call: TRBV4-1; cdr3_nt: TGCGCCAGCAGCCTCTCCCTAACACTAGCGGGAAGACCTTACGAGCAGTACTTC; cdr3_aa: CASSLSLTLAGRPYEQYF
j_call: TRBJ1-1; clone_size: -; d_call: -; v_call: TRBV7-9; cdr3_nt: TGTGCCAGCAGATCTAGAGGCAGAGACTCTTTGAACACTGAAGCTTTCTTT; cdr3_aa: CASRSRGRDSLNTEAFF
j_call: TRBJ2-5; clone_size: -; d_call: -; v_call: TRBV18; cdr3_nt: TGTGCCAGCTCACCGAGGAGGGAGACCCAGTACTTC; cdr3_aa: CASSPRRETQYF
j_call: TRBJ2-2; clone_size: few; d_call: -; v_call: TRBV19; cdr3_nt: TGTGCCAGTAGTATTCGCGGCGGGGAGCTGTTTTTT; cdr3_aa: CASSIRGGELFF
j_call: TRBJ2-2; clone_size: once; d_call: TRBD2; v_call: TRBV11-2; cdr3_nt: TGTGCCAGCAGCTTAGTCTCTAGCGGGGGAGCGAACACCGGGGAGCTGTTTTTT; cdr3_aa: CASSLVSSGGANTGELFF
j_call: TRBJ2-7; clone_size: -; d_call: TRBD1; v_call: TRBV7-3; cdr3_nt: TGTGCCAGCAGCTACGGACAGGGTGGCTACGAGCAGTACTTC; cdr3_aa: CASSYGQGGYEQYF
j_call: TRBJ2-7; clone_size: -; d_call: -; v_call: TRBV7-9; cdr3_nt: TGTGCCAGCAGCCCCAGGGGGGCTTACGAGCAGTACTTC; cdr3_aa: CASSPRGAYEQYF
j_call: TRBJ2-3; clone_size: -; d_call: TRBD1; v_call: TRBV29-1; cdr3_nt: TGCAGCGTAGACAGGGGGCAAAGGGGCACGCAGTATTTT; cdr3_aa: CSVDRGQRGTQYF
j_call: TRBJ2-1; clone_size: -; d_call: -; v_call: TRBV10-2; cdr3_nt: TGCGCCAGCAGTAGGGGAGGCTCCTACAATGAGCAGTTCTTC; cdr3_aa: CASSRGGSYNEQFF
j_call: TRBJ2-7; clone_size: -; d_call: TRBD1; v_call: TRBV2; cdr3_nt: TGTGCCATCCTAAGACAGGGACAAAGCGAGCAGTACTTC; cdr3_aa: CAILRQGQSEQYF
j_call: TRBJ2-5; clone_size: -; d_call: TRBD1; v_call: TRBV5-6; cdr3_nt: TGTGCCAGCAGCTTGGACAGGGGGCTAGGAGAGACCCAGTACTTC; cdr3_aa: CASSLDRGLGETQYF
j_call: TRBJ2-2; clone_size: -; d_call: TRBD1; v_call: TRBV4-1; cdr3_nt: TGCGCCAGCAGCCAAGGGCAGGGGGCTGGGACCGGGGAGCTGTTTTTT; cdr3_aa: CASSQGQGAGTGELFF
j_call: TRBJ1-2; clone_size: -; d_call: TRBD1; v_call: TRBV2; cdr3_nt: TGTGCCAATCAGGACAGGGGGCGCGGGTCCTATGGCTACACCTTC; cdr3_aa: CANQDRGRGSYGYTF
j_call: TRBJ1-1; clone_size: -; d_call: -; v_call: TRBV28; cdr3_nt: TGTGCCAGCAAAGTTTATAGTTCGGGGAGCCTTGAAGCTTTCTTT; cdr3_aa: CASKVYSSGSLEAFF
j_call: TRBJ2-3; clone_size: -; d_call: -; v_call: TRBV5-1; cdr3_nt: TGCGCCAGCAGCTCGGTCGTCGGGGGGCGTCAGGCAGATACGCAGTATTTT; cdr3_aa: CASSSVVGGRQADTQYF
j_call: TRBJ2-7; clone_size: -; d_call: TRBD2; v_call: TRBV25-1; cdr3_nt: TGTGCCAGCAGTGAACTTAGCGGGAGTCTGTACGAGCAGTACTTC; cdr3_aa: CASSELSGSLYEQYF
j_call: TRBJ2-5; clone_size: -; d_call: -; v_call: TRBV7-3; cdr3_nt: TGTGCCAGCAGCTTACGACCAGGCCAAGAGACCCAGTACTTC; cdr3_aa: CASSLRPGQETQYF
j_call: TRBJ2-7; clone_size: -; d_call: -; v_call: TRBV12-5; cdr3_nt: TGTGCTAGTGGTTTGGTCCAGGGCGAGCAGTACTTC; cdr3_aa: CASGLVQGEQYF
j_call: TRBJ1-4; clone_size: -; d_call: TRBD1; v_call: TRBV5-1; cdr3_nt: TGCGCCAGCAGCCCGGGGGACAGGGAAAAACTGTTTTTT; cdr3_aa: CASSPGDREKLFF
j_call: TRBJ1-5; clone_size: -; d_call: -; v_call: TRBV12-2; cdr3_nt: TGTGCAAGTCGCTTAGCGCTCCGACAGTGCCAGCCCCAGCATTTT; cdr3_aa: CASRLALRQCQPQHF
j_call: TRBJ2-3; clone_size: -; d_call: TRBD1; v_call: TRBV6-1; cdr3_nt: TGTGCCAGCAGGGGGACAGGCCGTGGGGATACGCAGTATTTT; cdr3_aa: CASRGTGRGDTQYF
j_call: TRBJ2-2; clone_size: once; d_call: -; v_call: TRBV11-2; cdr3_nt: TGTGCCAGCAGCTGGATGGCGGCCGGGGAGCTGTTTTTT; cdr3_aa: CASSWMAAGELFF
j_call: TRBJ2-7; clone_size: -; d_call: TRBD2; v_call: TRBV7-8; cdr3_nt: TGTGCCAGCAGCCCGCGGACTAGCGGGAACTACGAGCAGTACTTC; cdr3_aa: CASSPRTSGNYEQYF
j_call: TRBJ2-7; clone_size: -; d_call: TRBD2; v_call: TRBV5-1; cdr3_nt: TGCGCCAGCAGCTACACTAGCGGGAGGGGGTCCTACGAGCAGTACTTC; cdr3_aa: CASSYTSGRGSYEQYF